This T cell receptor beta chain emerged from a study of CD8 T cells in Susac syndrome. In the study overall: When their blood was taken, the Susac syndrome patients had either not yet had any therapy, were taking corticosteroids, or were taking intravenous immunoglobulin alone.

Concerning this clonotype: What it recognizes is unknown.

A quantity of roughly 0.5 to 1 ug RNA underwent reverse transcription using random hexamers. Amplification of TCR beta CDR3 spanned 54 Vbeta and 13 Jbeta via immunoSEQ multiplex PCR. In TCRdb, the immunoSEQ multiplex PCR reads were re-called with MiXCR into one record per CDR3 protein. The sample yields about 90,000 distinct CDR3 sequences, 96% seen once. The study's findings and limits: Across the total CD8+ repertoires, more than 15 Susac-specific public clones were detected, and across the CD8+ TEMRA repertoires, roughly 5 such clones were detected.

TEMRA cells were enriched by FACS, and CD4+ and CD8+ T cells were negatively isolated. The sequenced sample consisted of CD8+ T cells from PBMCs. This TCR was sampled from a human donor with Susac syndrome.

The CDR3 DNA sequence: TGTGCCAGTAGTACCACGGGACGAGGCACCGGGGAGCTGTTTTTT. This codes for CASSTTGRGTGELFF. This chain uses TRBV19 with TRBJ2-2; perhaps D is TRBD1 or TRBD2 (5 bases each). The CDR3 is 15 residues long. V lost 4 bases and J lost 4, with 13 bases in between. Germline V gene sequence: CDR1 LNHDA, CDR2 SQIVND (reference sequence). Full variable domain (rest looked up from reference TRBV19 and TRBJ2-2): DGGITQSPKYLFRKEGQNVTLSCEQNLNHDAMYWYRQDPGQGLRLIYYSQIVNDFQKGDIAEGYSVSREKKESFPLTVTSAQKNPTAFYLCASSTTGRGTGELFFGEGSRLTVL.